This T cell receptor (beta chain) was profiled in a study of CD8+CD57+ T cells in acquired aplastic anemia (dated 2018 in TCRdb). As for the study more broadly: Extracted DNA from sorted CD4+ and CD8+ cells averaged around 3.3 ug, ranging from roughly 0.17 to 27.4 ug. CD8+CD57+ expansion was defined as a frequency above the mean frequency observed in healthy subjects.

The patients picked for sequencing were ones in whom flow cytometry had shown an expansion of CD8+CD57+ cells. Severe acquired aplastic anemia was diagnosed in all patients according to International Study of Aplastic Anemia and Agranulocytosis and Camitta criteria. No patient had received any therapy when blood was sampled. In the study, sorted CD4+ and CD8+ blood T cells from patients with severe aplastic anemia and from healthy subjects underwent deep sequencing of TCR repertoires. Patients were enrolled in the USA under clinicaltrials.gov protocols 00001620, 01623167, 00001397, 00071045, 00081523 and 00961064. Ficoll-Paque density gradient centrifugation was used to isolate peripheral blood mononuclear cells. Before DNA was extracted, CD4+ and CD8+ T cells were sorted using either FACS or magnetic beads. This clonotype turned up a few times. Its antigen is currently not known. The input lacks base qualities; no much larger clone sits a single base away.

Profiling of TCR beta VDJ combinations and CDR3 sequences used genomic DNA as the template. An Illumina HiSeq 2000 was the platform used for TCR repertoire sequencing. For the original study's pipeline: Repertoire assessment relied on Simpson's diversity index, CDR3 size and DJ length profiles, and TRBV/TRBJ rearrangement plots. The most abundant DNA sequence in the deep sequencing data was taken as the immunodominant clone. CDR3 amino acid sequences were screened for sharing across subjects and compared with published repertoires and the VDJdb database. TCRdb took the public reads, trimmed them with fastp at Q25, ran MiXCR for clone calling and kept in-frame beta chains. Each record represents a unique CDR3 protein, reported with the most common genes and DNA among its rows. None of the V and J calls come from the authors' own analysis; TCRdb made them. The sample contains about 95,000 distinct CDR3 sequences, 65% to 70% of them found a single time. The top ten constitute approximately 65% of the sample.

Study-wide conclusions, independent of this receptor: CD8+ Simpson's diversity did not differ significantly between patients and healthy controls (P=0.060). Roughly 29 CD8+ CDR3 sequences were found in both patients and controls but appeared to be highly expressed in patients and within the immunodominant clones of the patients.

Counted from cysteine to phenylalanine, this CDR3 has 11 amino acids. Just CDR3 DNA is preserved here, 33 bases in frame from base 1. Sequences SNHLY (CDR1) and FYNNEI (CDR2) are obtained from the germline V gene. The junction shows trimming of 8 bases on V and 8 bases on J, plus 9 bases between the germline ends. Sequenced input: sorted CD4+, CD8+, or CD8+CD57+ T cells (not recorded which) from PBMCs. The clonotype was recovered from a human donor with aplastic anemia. The chain uses TRBV2 and TRBJ1-4, with the identity of the D gene unclear. The nucleotide sequence is TGTGCCAGCCAGTTAGACGAAAAACTGTTTTTT. It is translated as CASQLDEKLFF.